A single sample is the source of the 31 T cell receptor beta chains below, sequenced in a study of cytomegalovirus exposure and HLA in healthy donors. It was with 60 Vbeta and 13 Jbeta primers that the PCR ran. The table came from immunoSEQ multiplex PCR; TCRdb's copy has only in-frame clones and leaves some out. The sample lists 150,000 to 200,000 clones; 79% were seen once. Sequences were obtained from PBMCs. These receptors all stem from a woman between 40 and 55 years old in good health and CMV-seronegative.

The chain combines TRBV28 with TRBJ1-1; 7 nucleotides match TRBD1. J was trimmed by 0 bases and V by 6 bases; bases with no gene match: 4. Germline loops: CDR1 MDHEN, CDR2 SYDVKM. There are 14 residues in the CDR3. CDR3 in amino acids: CASRVTGMNTEAFF. CDR3 nucleotides: TGTGCCAGCAGAGTGACAGGGATGAACACTGAAGCTTTCTTT.

This chain uses TRBV29-1 with TRBJ2-5; 7 nucleotides align to TRBD2. The CDR3 covers 14 residues. Germline CDR1 reads SQVTM; CDR2 reads ANQGSEA. Trimming cost V 6 bases and J 7 bases; bases outside gene matches: 14. The CDR3 reads CSVRDYQDGRTQYF. The CDR3 DNA reads TGCAGCGTACGGGACTACCAAGATGGCCGGACCCAGTACTTC.

The rearrangement links TRBV5-1 to TRBJ2-2; 11 positions match TRBD2. The CDR3 has 16 residues. Germline CDR1 SGHRS, CDR2 YFSETQ. The ends lost 3 bases at V and 4 bases at J; junction bases unmatched: 5. The CDR3 DNA reads TGCGCCAGCAGCTCCCCTAGCGGGAGGTCCACCGGGGAGCTGTTTTTT. Its translation is CASSSPSGRSTGELFF.

The genes are TRBV5-1 and TRBJ2-5; 8 positions agree with TRBD1. The DNA end lines up better with TRBJ2-7; the J call may be wrong. Germline V gene lookup returns CDR1 SGHRS and CDR2 YFSETQ. The CDR3 runs 14 residues. The CDR3 nucleotides are TGCGCCAGCAGCTTCCAGGGGGCGGAAAGCGAGCAGTACTTC. Residues: CASSFQGAESEQYF.

The V gene is TRBV14, the J gene TRBJ2-3; D not resolved. The CDR3 sequence is 16 residues long. From germline, CDR1 is SGHDN and CDR2 FVKESK. Trimming took 0 bases from V and 6 from J, leaving 16 bases between them. CDR3 region: CASSQENSPLWDTQYF. The CDR3, as DNA: TGTGCCAGCAGCCAAGAGAATAGCCCCCTTTGGGATACGCAGTATTTT.

V gene TRBV9 combines with J gene TRBJ1-4; possibly TRBD1 for D (6 bases). Germline-derived CDR1 and CDR2 are SGDLS and YYNGEE. The CDR3 loop spans 14 amino acids. V lost 6 bases and J 8 bases, leaving 17 bases between the germline ends. The CDR3 sequence: CASNPTGFNEKLFF. CDR3 sequence (DNA): TGTGCCAGCAACCCCACAGGGTTCAACGAAAAACTGTTTTTT. The full variable domain, completed using reference TRBV9 and TRBJ1-4, is DSGVTQTPKHLITATGQRVTLRCSPRSGDLSVYWYQQSLDQGLQFLIQYYNGEERAKGNILERFSAQQFPDLHSELNLSSLELGDSALYFCASNPTGFNEKLFFGSGTQLSVL.

Details on this clone: One end of the junction does not line up with germline, which may come from a read error. The V call is TRBV30, the J call TRBJ1-1, with D maybe TRBD1 (5 bases). Germline CDR1 is GTSNPN and CDR2 is SVGIG (reference sequence). The CDR3 loop spans 12 amino acids. The CDR3 is CAWSSLGTQEGF. In DNA form, the CDR3 reads TGTGCCTGGAGTTCACTCGGGACGCAGGAGGGTTTT. Drawing the rest from reference TRBV30 and TRBJ1-1, the complete variable domain is SQTIHQWPATLVQPVGSPLSLECTVEGTSNPNLYWYRQAAGRGLQLLFYSVGIGQISSEVPQNLSASRPQDRQFILSSKKLLLSDSGFYLCAWSSLGTQEGFGQGTRLTVV.

The chain has TRBV19 and TRBJ2-7; D is ambiguous. This CDR3 region has 12 residues. Germline lookup yields CDR1 LNHDA and CDR2 SQIVND (reference sequence). The germline V and J ends were trimmed by 7 bases and 4 bases, with 11 bases remaining between them. The CDR3 coding sequence is TGTGCCAGTACCGGAGTAGAGTACGAGCAGTACTTC. This gives the protein CASTGVEYEQYF. The full variable domain, with the rest looked up from reference TRBV19 and TRBJ2-7, is DGGITQSPKYLFRKEGQNVTLSCEQNLNHDAMYWYRQDPGQGLRLIYYSQIVNDFQKGDIAEGYSVSREKKESFPLTVTSAQKNPTAFYLCASTGVEYEQYFGPGTRLTVT.

The chain recombines TRBV2 with TRBJ2-1; 12 nucleotides agree with TRBD2. The CDR3 is made up of 16 amino acids. Trimming cost V 6 bases and J 2 bases; bases outside gene matches: 5. Germline CDR1 reads SNHLY; CDR2 reads FYNNEI. CDR3 region: CASRGRTSGAYNEQFF. The CDR3 nucleotides read TGTGCCAGCAGGGGGAGGACTAGCGGGGCCTACAATGAGCAGTTCTTC.

V and J are TRBV9 and TRBJ2-3, with D perhaps matching TRBD2 (6 bases). The germline V and J ends were trimmed by 2 bases and 2 bases, with 9 bases remaining between them. Germline assignment: CDR1 SGDLS and CDR2 YYNGEE. The CDR3 spans 14 residues. This CDR3 is CASSVGGNTDTQYF. In DNA form, the CDR3 reads TGTGCCAGCAGCGTGGGGGGAAACACAGATACGCAGTATTTT.

This clone was counted only a few times. For the CDR3, the DNA is TGTGCCAGCAGCTTTGTCGCAGGGGACGAAGAGCAGTTCTTC. As protein: CASSFVAGDEEQFF. The chain joins TRBV5-6 to TRBJ2-1; TRBD1 might be the D (6 bases). CDR3 size: 14 residues. Deletions cut 2 bases from V and 10 bases from J, with 16 bases between. CDR1 and CDR2 from the germline V gene are SGHDT and YYEEEE.

The chain links TRBV6-1 to TRBJ2-1; 7 bases align to TRBD1. Germline CDR1 is MNHNS and CDR2 is SASEGT. The CDR3 consists of 14 residues. Trimming took 11 bases from V and 0 from J; bases not matched to a gene: 7. CDR3 loop: CAGKAGGSYNEQFF. CDR3 sequence (DNA): TGTGCCGGAAAGGCAGGGGGCTCCTACAATGAGCAGTTCTTC.

The gene calls are TRBV5-1 and TRBJ2-7, with TRBD1 identical over 9 bases. CDR3 length: 14 amino acids. CDR1 and CDR2 from the germline V gene are SGHRS and YFSETQ. Trimming cost V 3 bases and J 7 bases; bases outside gene matches: 8. This chain's CDR3 is CASSWKTGGGEQYF. As DNA, the CDR3 is TGCGCCAGCAGCTGGAAAACAGGGGGCGGGGAGCAGTACTTC.

A few counts support this clone. The rearrangement joins TRBV5-1 to TRBJ1-5; no firm D call. The germline CDR1 and CDR2 sequences are SGHRS and YFSETQ. Deletions cut 3 bases from V and 2 bases from J, with 15 bases between. The CDR3 is 16 residues long. The CDR3: CASSSGMGNGNQPQHF. The CDR3 DNA follows: TGCGCCAGCAGCTCCGGGATGGGGAATGGCAATCAGCCCCAGCATTTT. The full variable domain, its missing parts supplied by reference TRBV5-1 and TRBJ1-5, is KAGVTQTPRYLIKTRGQQVTLSCSPISGHRSVSWYQQTPGQGLQFLFEYFSETQRNKGNFPGRFSGRQFSNSRSEMNVSTLELGDSALYLCASSSGMGNGNQPQHFGDGTRLSIL.

The rearrangement joins TRBV7-6 to TRBJ2-1; 7 positions agree with TRBD1. CDR1 is SGHVS and CDR2 is FNYEAQ in the germline V gene. With V trimmed by 4 bases and J by 4 bases, 7 bases remained unmatched. The CDR3 is made up of 15 amino acids. CDR3 DNA: TGTGCCAGCAGCTCCCGACAGGGCGGTTACAATGAGCAGTTCTTC. Residues: CASSSRQGGYNEQFF.

This clone was recorded a few times. CDR3 bases: TGTGCCAGTAGCCCCCTCACGAGGAACACCGGGGAGCTGTTTTTT. The encoded protein is CASSPLTRNTGELFF. The rearrangement links TRBV19 to TRBJ2-2; D is unresolved. The CDR3 sequence is 15 residues long. V lost 6 bases and J lost 1, with 12 bases in between. Germline V gives CDR1 LNHDA, CDR2 SQIVND (reference sequence). Looking up the rest from reference TRBV19 and TRBJ2-2 gives the full variable domain: DGGITQSPKYLFRKEGQNVTLSCEQNLNHDAMYWYRQDPGQGLRLIYYSQIVNDFQKGDIAEGYSVSREKKESFPLTVTSAQKNPTAFYLCASSPLTRNTGELFFGEGSRLTVL.

J is TRBJ2-3 and V is TRBV12-5; 7 bases align to TRBD2. CDR3 size: 12 residues. The junction had 5 bases not matched to a gene; V was cut back by 9 bases and J by 5 bases. In germline, CDR1 is LGHNT, CDR2 FRNRAP. The CDR3 region is CASGGTGDTQYF. CDR3 DNA: TGTGCTAGCGGGGGGACGGGAGATACGCAGTATTTT.

The gene calls are TRBV19 and TRBJ2-6; D is perhaps TRBD2 (5 bases). Trimming left V 8 bases short and J 1 base short, with 9 bases between. The CDR3 length is 14 residues. Germline V gene sequence: CDR1 LNHDA, CDR2 SQIVND (reference sequence). The CDR3 loop is CASCRTSGANVLTF. Here the CDR3 DNA reads TGTGCCAGTTGTCGGACTTCTGGGGCCAACGTCCTGACTTTC. Filled out from reference TRBV19 and TRBJ2-6, the complete variable domain reads DGGITQSPKYLFRKEGQNVTLSCEQNLNHDAMYWYRQDPGQGLRLIYYSQIVNDFQKGDIAEGYSVSREKKESFPLTVTSAQKNPTAFYLCASCRTSGANVLTFGAGSRLTVL.

The chain is built from TRBV4-1 and TRBJ2-7; 8 nucleotides match TRBD1. CDR3 length: 22 residues. Germline trimming cut 3 bases from V and 5 bases from J; bases unmatched to any gene: 30. Per germline, CDR1 MGHRA and CDR2 YSYEKL. CDR3 sequence: CASSHSIPGLGWEQGVLDEQYF. The CDR3 nucleotides are TGCGCCAGCAGCCACTCAATCCCCGGGTTGGGGTGGGAACAGGGGGTGTTGGACGAGCAGTACTTC.

This clone was seen only once. The chain carries TRBV27 and TRBJ1-2; 11 bases line up with TRBD1. The CDR3 totals 14 residues. V gave up 6 bases and J gave up 7 bases; unmatched junction bases: 7. Germline loops: CDR1 MNHEY, CDR2 SMNVEV (reference sequence). CDR3: CASRRTGGLRGYTF. The CDR3 coding sequence is TGTGCCAGCAGACGGACAGGGGGCCTTCGTGGCTACACCTTC.

This chain connects TRBV4-2 to TRBJ2-7; D is possibly TRBD1 (6 bases). This CDR3 has 16 amino acids. From germline, CDR1 is LGHNA and CDR2 YNFKEQ. The germline V and J ends were trimmed by 2 bases and 2 bases, with 16 bases remaining between them. CDR3 amino acids: CASSQHRTGKAYEQYF. The CDR3 nucleotides are TGTGCCAGCAGCCAACACAGAACAGGGAAGGCCTACGAGCAGTACTTC.

This chain joins TRBV5-5 and TRBJ1-6; unclear D gene. The V gene's germline CDR1 is SGHKS and CDR2 YYEKEE (reference sequence). This CDR3 has 14 residues. V was shortened by 1 base and J by 4 bases, with 6 bases between the two germline ends. For the CDR3, the DNA is TGTGCCAGCAGCTTGCGGTCGTATAATTCACCCCTCCACTTT. Its protein is CASSLRSYNSPLHF.

V and J are TRBV19 and TRBJ2-1; the match to TRBD2 covers 9 bases. The CDR3 consists of 14 residues. The germline V gene has CDR1 LNHDA and CDR2 SQIVND (reference sequence). The V gene end was trimmed by 10 bases and the J gene end by 8 bases; junction bases not matched to a gene: 12. The CDR3 region has the DNA TGTGCCACGAGCCGCGGGGGGGACTCCGATGAGCAGTTCTTC. Translated: CATSRGGDSDEQFF.

The chain couples TRBV6-1 to TRBJ2-3; D perhaps matches TRBD2 (6 bases). This CDR3 region has 16 residues. Germline V CDR1 and CDR2: MNHNS, SASEGT. Trimming removed 2 bases from V and 3 bases from J, with 15 bases in between. The CDR3 protein is CASSEIRLGGTDTQYF. The DNA of the CDR3 is TGTGCCAGCAGTGAAATCCGTCTGGGGGGTACAGATACGCAGTATTTT.

The chain uses TRBV5-4 and TRBJ2-7, with 9 bases matching TRBD1. CDR1 is SGHNT and CDR2 is YYREEE in the germline V gene (reference sequence). This CDR3 contains 15 residues. V lost 4 bases, J lost 3 bases, and 8 bases stayed unmatched. The CDR3, as DNA: TGTGCCAGCAGCAGGGGACAGGGAGACGTCTACGAGCAGTACTTC. Amino acid sequence: CASSRGQGDVYEQYF. Together with reference TRBV5-4 and TRBJ2-7, the CDR3 gives the full variable domain: ETGVTQSPTHLIKTRGQQVTLRCSSQSGHNTVSWYQQALGQGPQFIFQYYREEENGRGNFPPRFSGLQFPNYSSELNVNALELDDSALYLCASSRGQGDVYEQYFGPGTRLTVT.

The V and J genes are TRBV5-4 and TRBJ2-7; 9 bases agree with TRBD2. Germline CDR1 SGHNT, CDR2 YYREEE (reference sequence). The CDR3 spans 15 residues. Trimming took 4 bases from V and 0 from J; bases not matched to a gene: 5. CDR3 amino acids: CASSQSGGNSYEQYF. The CDR3 nucleotides read TGTGCCAGCAGCCAGAGCGGGGGGAACTCCTACGAGCAGTACTTC.

The rearrangement uses TRBV25-1 and TRBJ2-7; 7 bases are shared with TRBD1. The CDR3 runs to 15 residues. J lost 1 base, V lost 5 bases, and 8 bases had no gene match. Germline lookup yields CDR1 MGHDK and CDR2 SYGVNS. The CDR3 loop reads CASSLLTGESYEQYF. In DNA, the CDR3 is TGTGCCAGCAGTCTCCTAACAGGGGAGTCCTACGAGCAGTACTTC.

This rearrangement joins TRBV14 to TRBJ1-6, with D possibly TRBD1 on 6 matching bases. The length of the CDR3 is 14 residues. V lost 4 bases and J lost 10, with 14 bases in between. Germline CDR1 is SGHDN and CDR2 is FVKESK. In DNA form, the CDR3 reads TGTGCCAGCAGCCTCGGGACACGCGCCTCACCCCTCCACTTT. It translates to CASSLGTRASPLHF.

V is TRBV27 and J is TRBJ2-3, with TRBD1 identical over 10 bases. With V trimmed by 7 bases and J by 4 bases, 11 bases remained unmatched. CDR1 is MNHEY, CDR2 SMNVEV, per germline (reference sequence). This CDR3 is built from 16 residues. The CDR3 reads CASNRQGAGYSDTQYF. For the CDR3, the DNA is TGTGCCAGCAACAGACAGGGGGCTGGCTACTCAGATACGCAGTATTTT.

The chain employs TRBV30 and TRBJ2-1; tentatively, D is TRBD2 (6 bases). The CDR3 loop spans 12 amino acids. The germline gives CDR1 GTSNPN, CDR2 SVGIG (reference sequence). The V end lost 3 bases, the J end lost 9 bases, and 12 bases lay between the germline ends. The CDR3 is CAWRGLGSEQFF. The CDR3 region has the DNA TGTGCCTGGAGGGGACTGGGGAGTGAGCAGTTCTTC.

This chain uses TRBV18 with TRBJ1-5; 10 nucleotides match TRBD1. The J segment lost 0 bases and the V segment lost 3 bases, leaving 5 bases of the junction unmatched. The CDR3 extends over 17 amino acids. Per germline, CDR1 KGHSH and CDR2 LQKENI. The CDR3 nucleotides read TGTGCCAGCTCACCGTCTGGGGACAGGGGTAGCAATCAGCCCCAGCATTTT. The encoded protein is CASSPSGDRGSNQPQHF.